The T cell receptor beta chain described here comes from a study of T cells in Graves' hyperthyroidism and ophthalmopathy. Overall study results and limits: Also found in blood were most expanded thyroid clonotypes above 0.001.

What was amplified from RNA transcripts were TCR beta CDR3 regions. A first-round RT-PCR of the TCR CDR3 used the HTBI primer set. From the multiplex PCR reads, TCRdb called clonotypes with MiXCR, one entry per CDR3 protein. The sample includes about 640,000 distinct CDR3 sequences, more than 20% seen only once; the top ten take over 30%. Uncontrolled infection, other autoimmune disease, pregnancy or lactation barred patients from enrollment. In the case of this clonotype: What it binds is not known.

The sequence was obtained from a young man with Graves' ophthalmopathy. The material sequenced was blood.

The CDR3 DNA follows: TGTGCCAGCACCCAATGGGCTAGTGGTGGTACGCAGTATTTT. Translated, it gives CASTQWASGGTQYF. The chain carries TRBV28 and TRBJ2-3; D not resolved. The V end lost 7 bases, the J end lost 8 bases, and 19 bases lay between the germline ends. CDR1 and CDR2 from the germline V gene are MDHEN and SYDVKM. The CDR3 spans 14 residues.